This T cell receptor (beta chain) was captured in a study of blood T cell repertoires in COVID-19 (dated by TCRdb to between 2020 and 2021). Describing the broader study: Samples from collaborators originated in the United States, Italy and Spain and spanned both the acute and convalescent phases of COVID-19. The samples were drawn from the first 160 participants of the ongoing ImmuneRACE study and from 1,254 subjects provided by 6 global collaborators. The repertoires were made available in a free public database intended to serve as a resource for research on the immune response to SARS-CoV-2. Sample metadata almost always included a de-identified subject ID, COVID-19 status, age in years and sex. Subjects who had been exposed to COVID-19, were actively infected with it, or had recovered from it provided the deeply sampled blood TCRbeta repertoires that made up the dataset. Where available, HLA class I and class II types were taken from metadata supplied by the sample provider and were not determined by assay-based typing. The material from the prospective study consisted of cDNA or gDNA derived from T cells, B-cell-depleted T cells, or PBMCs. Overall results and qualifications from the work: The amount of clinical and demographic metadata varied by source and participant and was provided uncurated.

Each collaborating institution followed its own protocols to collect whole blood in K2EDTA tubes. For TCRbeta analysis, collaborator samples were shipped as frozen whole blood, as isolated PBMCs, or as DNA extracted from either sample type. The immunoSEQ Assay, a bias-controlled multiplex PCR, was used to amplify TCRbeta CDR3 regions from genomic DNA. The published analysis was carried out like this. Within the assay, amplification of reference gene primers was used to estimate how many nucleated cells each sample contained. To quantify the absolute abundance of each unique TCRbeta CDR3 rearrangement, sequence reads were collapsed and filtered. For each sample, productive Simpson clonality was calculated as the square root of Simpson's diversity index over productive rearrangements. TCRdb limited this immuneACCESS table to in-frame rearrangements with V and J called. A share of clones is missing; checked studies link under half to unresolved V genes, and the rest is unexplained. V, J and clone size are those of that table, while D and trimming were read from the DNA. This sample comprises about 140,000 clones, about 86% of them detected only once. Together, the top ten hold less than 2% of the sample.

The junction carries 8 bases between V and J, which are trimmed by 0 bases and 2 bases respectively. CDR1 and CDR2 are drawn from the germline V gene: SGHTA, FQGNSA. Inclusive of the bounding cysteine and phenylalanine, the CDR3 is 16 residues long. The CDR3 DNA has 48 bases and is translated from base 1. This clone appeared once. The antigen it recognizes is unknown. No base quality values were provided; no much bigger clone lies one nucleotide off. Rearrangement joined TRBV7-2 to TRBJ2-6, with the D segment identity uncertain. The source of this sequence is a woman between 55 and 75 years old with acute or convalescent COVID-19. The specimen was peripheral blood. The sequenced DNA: TGTGCCAGCAGCTTAGCGCGATCGGCTGGGGCCAACGTCCTGACTTTC. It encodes CASSLARSAGANVLTF.